Following are 21 T cell receptor beta chains from one sample sequenced in a study of persistence of HIV-infected CD4 T cells. Which antigens these TCRs recognize remains unknown. Cells were stimulated with CMV-infected fibroblast lysates at 10 ug/mL. CD40L/CD69 double-negative CD45RO-high memory CD4+ T cells were collected. The libraries were made with immunoSEQ version 4 in survey mode. Data came from immunoSEQ multiplex PCR; TCRdb stores just in-frame clones and leaves some out. The data contain fewer than 35,000 clones, roughly four fifths of them singletons. The sample here was CD4+ T cells sorted from PBMCs after roughly 17-hour stimulation, taken from a patient who received antiretroviral therapy. These TCRs come from an adult man with HIV who was CMV-seropositive.

This clone was found once. V usage is TRBV7-9 and J usage is TRBJ2-1; TRBD1 matches 10 bases. This CDR3 comprises 14 residues. Germline CDR1 reads SEHNR; CDR2 reads FQNEAQ (reference sequence). V shed 5 bases and J 6 bases; nucleotides not matched to a gene: 4. The CDR3 nucleotides are TGTGCCAGCAGCCGACAGGGGGCGCCCAATGAGCAGTTCTTC. It is translated as CASSRQGAPNEQFF.

The chain carries TRBV2 and TRBJ1-1; 7 nucleotides match TRBD1. Trimming at V came to 3 bases and at J to 1 base, leaving 5 bases not matched to a gene. Germline V CDR1 and CDR2: SNHLY, FYNNEI. CDR3 length: 15 amino acids. The CDR3 spells CASSDRTGPNTEAFF. CDR3 coding DNA: TGTGCCAGCAGTGATAGGACAGGACCGAACACTGAAGCTTTCTTT.

This chain connects TRBV15 to TRBJ2-3; 10 nucleotides agree with TRBD1. Trimming took 8 bases from V and 5 from J; bases not matched to a gene: 7. Germline CDR1 is LNHNV and CDR2 is YYDKDF (reference sequence). The CDR3 has 14 residues. CDR3 loop: CATGDRGLGDTQYF. CDR3 DNA sequence: TGTGCCACCGGAGACAGGGGGCTTGGAGATACGCAGTATTTT.

The chain carries TRBV9 and TRBJ2-2; D unresolved. Germline values: CDR1 SGDLS, CDR2 YYNGEE. CDR3 length equals 16 residues. V was trimmed by 0 bases and J by 3 bases, leaving 12 bases between them. CDR3 residues: CASSVVRELYTGELFF. CDR3 bases: TGTGCCAGCAGCGTAGTACGAGAACTCTACACCGGGGAGCTGTTTTTT.

V gene TRBV19 combines with J gene TRBJ1-2; weak D call: TRBD1 (6 bases). The germline V and J ends were trimmed by 5 bases and 0 bases, with 13 bases remaining between them. This CDR3 is built from 15 residues. Germline CDR1 LNHDA, CDR2 SQIVND (reference sequence). CDR3 amino acids: CASSLGALANYGYTF. CDR3 bases: TGTGCCAGTAGTTTGGGGGCCCTAGCTAACTATGGCTACACCTTC. Complete variable domain (other parts from reference TRBV19 and TRBJ1-2): DGGITQSPKYLFRKEGQNVTLSCEQNLNHDAMYWYRQDPGQGLRLIYYSQIVNDFQKGDIAEGYSVSREKKESFPLTVTSAQKNPTAFYLCASSLGALANYGYTFGSGTRLTVV.

The chain recombines TRBV6-6 with TRBJ1-5; TRBD1 agrees at 8 bases. V was pared by 7 bases and J by 4 bases, with 12 bases of the junction left unmatched. Germline loops: CDR1 MNHNY, CDR2 SVGAGI (reference sequence). This CDR3 is built from 16 residues. This chain's CDR3 is CASIRRGTGVNQPQHF. In DNA, the CDR3 is TGTGCCAGCATTAGGCGCGGGACAGGCGTAAATCAGCCCCAGCATTTT.

This clone came up once. CDR3 DNA sequence: TGTGCCAGCAGCTCACCGACAGTGTACGAGCAGTACTTC. Amino acids: CASSSPTVYEQYF. The chain has TRBV7-9 and TRBJ2-7; D is perhaps TRBD1 (5 bases). The CDR3 loop spans 13 amino acids. Per germline, CDR1 SEHNR and CDR2 FQNEAQ (reference sequence). V shed 4 bases and J shed 4 bases, with 11 bases lying between them. The complete variable domain, with remaining parts taken from reference TRBV7-9 and TRBJ2-7, reads DTGVSQNPRHKITKRGQNVTFRCDPISEHNRLYWYRQTLGQGPEFLTYFQNEAQLEKSRLLSDRFSAERPKGSFSTLEIQRTEQGDSAMYLCASSSPTVYEQYFGPGTRLTVT.

The chain employs TRBV6-5 and TRBJ1-1; D uncertain. Germline assignment: CDR1 MNHEY and CDR2 SVGAGI. CDR3 size: 13 residues. Between the trimmed V and J ends, which lost 6 bases and 8 bases, there was a span of 16 bases. CDR3 in amino acids: CASREDGRREAFF. The DNA of the CDR3 is TGTGCCAGCAGAGAGGACGGGAGACGGGAAGCTTTCTTT.

The chain combines TRBV28 with TRBJ1-4; D gene ambiguous. The germline V and J ends were trimmed by 5 bases and 0 bases, with 7 bases remaining between them. The V gene's germline CDR1 is MDHEN and CDR2 SYDVKM. The CDR3 has 14 residues. This chain's CDR3 is CASSTPTTNEKLFF. CDR3 nucleotide sequence: TGTGCCAGCAGTACACCTACAACTAATGAAAAACTGTTTTTT.

The V and J genes are TRBV4-3 and TRBJ2-5; tentative D call: TRBD2 (5 bases). The CDR3 has 15 residues. Germline CDR1 LGHNA, CDR2 YSLEER. The ends were cut back, 0 bases at V and 1 base at J, with 9 bases in the middle. The CDR3 DNA reads TGCGCCAGCAGCCAAGACTGGGCGGGCCAAGAGACCCAGTACTTC. Protein sequence: CASSQDWAGQETQYF.

This clone was counted once. This chain uses TRBV6-2 or TRBV6-3 with TRBJ1-1; tentative D call: TRBD1 (5 bases). V lost 2 bases, J lost 9 bases, and 16 bases lay in between. The length of the CDR3 is 14 residues. CDR1 MNHEY and CDR2 SVGEGT come from the germline V gene. CDR3 nucleotides: TGTGCCAGCAGTTACCCCGGGACCGCTACTAAAGCTTTCTTT. This encodes CASSYPGTATKAFF.

The rearrangement uses TRBV5-4 and TRBJ2-1, with no clear D. The CDR3 totals 13 residues. Trimming pared 1 base from V and 6 bases from J, leaving 8 bases between. Germline V gene lookup returns CDR1 SGHNT and CDR2 YYREEE (reference sequence). The CDR3 coding sequence is TGTGCCAGCAGCTTGTCCCAGCTCAATGAGCAGTTCTTC. Translation: CASSLSQLNEQFF.

V usage is TRBV5-6 and J usage is TRBJ2-5; TRBD2 matches at 12 bases. Germline assignment: CDR1 SGHDT and CDR2 YYEEEE. V was clipped by 1 base and J by 0 bases; unmatched bases: 1. The CDR3 runs 16 residues. The CDR3 DNA reads TGTGCCAGCAGCTTGCTAGCGGGGGGGAACCAAGAGACCCAGTACTTC. This codes for CASSLLAGGNQETQYF.

The chain couples TRBV11-2 to TRBJ2-1; D is unresolved. This CDR3 spans 16 amino acids. Germline V gives CDR1 SGHAT, CDR2 FQNNGV. The V gene lost 5 bases and the J gene lost 4 bases, with 18 bases spanning the gap. The CDR3 DNA reads TGTGCCAGCAGCCCTCAACAAGGCCCTCCTTACAATGAGCAGTTCTTC. Its protein is CASSPQQGPPYNEQFF.

The V call is TRBV6-5, the J call TRBJ1-5; no clear D gene. With 0 bases removed from V and 1 base from J, the gap between germline ends came to 7 bases. Germline assignment: CDR1 MNHEY and CDR2 SVGAGI. The CDR3 runs 15 residues. CDR3 DNA: TGTGCCAGCAGTTACTCGGTGGGGAGCAATCAGCCCCAGCATTTT. This sequence encodes CASSYSVGSNQPQHF.

This clone was seen only a few times. The rearrangement joins TRBV27 to TRBJ2-5; 11 bases are a match to TRBD2. CDR3 size: 18 residues. Germline V gene lookup returns CDR1 MNHEY and CDR2 SMNVEV (reference sequence). V shed 5 bases, J shed 4 bases, and the junction held 15 bases outside the gene matches. The CDR3 coding sequence is TGTGCCAGCAGTCTATACCCCGGTAGACTAGCGGGGAGAGAGACCCAGTACTTC. Amino acid sequence: CASSLYPGRLAGRETQYF.

The chain carries TRBV6-5 and TRBJ2-5; 7 bases agree with TRBD1. Trimming took 6 bases from V and 5 from J; bases not matched to a gene: 12. Germline V lookup: CDR1 MNHEY, CDR2 SVGAGI. The CDR3 totals 15 residues. The CDR3 coding sequence is TGTGCCAGCAGCAGTAGTTTGACAGGGTCGGAGACCCAGTACTTC. It yields the protein CASSSSLTGSETQYF.

The rearrangement joins TRBV7-9 to TRBJ1-2; no clear D gene. Per the germline V gene, CDR1 is SEHNR and CDR2 is FQNEAQ (reference sequence). The CDR3 consists of 11 residues. With 3 bases removed from V and 10 bases from J, the gap between germline ends came to 9 bases. The CDR3: CASSFQQIYTF. As DNA, the CDR3 is TGTGCCAGCAGCTTTCAACAGATCTACACCTTC.

CDR3 protein: CASSLGAAAGQPQHF. CDR3 DNA: TGTGCCAGCAGCTTAGGGGCGGCTGCGGGGCAGCCCCAGCATTTT. The chain recombines TRBV7-2 with TRBJ1-5; D gene unclear. The CDR3 length is 15 residues. CDR1 SGHTA and CDR2 FQGNSA come from the germline V gene. Deletions cut 1 base from V and 7 bases from J, with 14 bases between.

This clone was counted only a few times. This chain uses TRBV6-5 with TRBJ1-1; unclear D gene. The CDR3 totals 14 residues. Germline CDR1 reads MNHEY; CDR2 reads SVGAGI. The V end was cut by 7 bases, the J end by 6 bases, with 18 bases between. Here the CDR3 reads CASIPGGTFAEAFF. The DNA of the CDR3 is TGTGCCAGCATCCCCGGAGGCACCTTTGCTGAAGCTTTCTTT.

V gene TRBV7-9 combines with J gene TRBJ2-5; a weak D match, TRBD2 (7 bases). The CDR3 is 15 amino acids. The ends were cut back, 5 bases at V and 4 bases at J, with 17 bases in the middle. CDR1 and CDR2 (germline): SEHNR, FQNEAQ (reference sequence). CDR3 in amino acids: CASSPTRGGPETQYF. CDR3 DNA: TGTGCCAGCAGCCCCACCAGGGGAGGGCCAGAGACCCAGTACTTC.